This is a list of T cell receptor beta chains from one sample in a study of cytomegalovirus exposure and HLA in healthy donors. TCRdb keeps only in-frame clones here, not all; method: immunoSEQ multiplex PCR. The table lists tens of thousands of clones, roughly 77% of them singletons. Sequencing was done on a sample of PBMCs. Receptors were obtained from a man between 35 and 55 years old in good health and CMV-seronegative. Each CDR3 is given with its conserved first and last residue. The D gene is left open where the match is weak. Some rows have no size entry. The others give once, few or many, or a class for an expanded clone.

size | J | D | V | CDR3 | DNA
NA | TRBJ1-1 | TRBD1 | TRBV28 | CASIPHRGMNTEAFF | TGTGCCAGCATCCCCCACAGGGGGATGAACACTGAAGCTTTCTTT
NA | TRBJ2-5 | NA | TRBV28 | CASSSAEPLLETQYF | TGTGCCAGCAGTTCAGCGGAACCCCTCCTAGAGACCCAGTACTTC
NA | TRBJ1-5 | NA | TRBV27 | CASSFSENQPQHF | TGTGCCAGCAGTTTCTCCGAGAATCAGCCCCAGCATTTT
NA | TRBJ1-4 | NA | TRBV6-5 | CASSHQDSNEKLFF | TGTGCCAGCAGTCACCAGGACAGTAATGAAAAACTGTTTTTT
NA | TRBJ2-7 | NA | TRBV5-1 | CASRLEDKSYEQYF | TGCGCCAGCCGATTGGAGGACAAGTCCTACGAGCAGTACTTC
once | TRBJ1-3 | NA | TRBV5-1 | CASSSGDGNTIYF | TGCGCCAGCAGCTCAGGGGACGGAAACACCATATATTTT
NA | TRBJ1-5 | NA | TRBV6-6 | CASRGAGNQPQHF | TGTGCCAGCAGAGGGGCAGGCAATCAGCCCCAGCATTTT
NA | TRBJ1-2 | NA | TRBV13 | CASSLGLGGGYGYTF | TGTGCCAGCAGCTTAGGCCTGGGAGGGGGCTATGGCTACACCTTC
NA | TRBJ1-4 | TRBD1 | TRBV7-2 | CASSSGTVSNEKLFF | TGTGCCAGCAGCTCAGGGACAGTTTCGAATGAAAAACTGTTTTTT
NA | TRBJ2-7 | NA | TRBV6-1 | CASSLTPSSYEQYF | TGTGCCAGCAGTTTAACACCCAGCTCCTACGAGCAGTACTTC
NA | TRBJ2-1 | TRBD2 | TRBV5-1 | CASSSAGGPHEQFF | TGCGCCAGCAGCTCAGCGGGAGGGCCTCATGAGCAGTTCTTC
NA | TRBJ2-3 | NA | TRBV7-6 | CASSSRTGGSGDTQYF | TGTGCCAGCAGCTCAAGAACGGGGGGCAGCGGGGATACGCAGTATTTT
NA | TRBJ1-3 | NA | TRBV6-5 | CASSYGAGSGNTIYF | TGTGCCAGCAGTTACGGTGCAGGCTCTGGAAACACCATATATTTT
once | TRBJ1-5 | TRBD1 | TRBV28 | CASSLRTGISNQPQHF | TGTGCCAGCAGTTTAAGGACAGGGATTAGCAATCAGCCCCAGCATTTT
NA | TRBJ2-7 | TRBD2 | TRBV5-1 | CASSFTSGGSYEQYF | TGCGCCAGCAGCTTTACGTCGGGAGGCTCCTACGAGCAGTACTTC
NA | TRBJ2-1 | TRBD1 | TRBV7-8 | CASSLRTGPSREQFF | TGTGCCAGCAGCCTGAGGACAGGGCCTTCTCGTGAGCAGTTCTTC
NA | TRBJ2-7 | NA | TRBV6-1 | CASSQALNYEQYF | TGTGCCAGCTCGCAGGCCCTAAATTACGAGCAGTACTTC
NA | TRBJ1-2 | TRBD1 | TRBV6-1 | CASSDGTGNYGYTF | TGTGCCAGCAGTGACGGGACAGGGAACTATGGCTACACCTTC
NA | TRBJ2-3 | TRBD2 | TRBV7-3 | CASSPSGGTDTQYF | TGTGCCAGCAGCCCTTCGGGGGGGACGGATACGCAGTATTTT
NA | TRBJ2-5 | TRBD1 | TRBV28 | CASSFLQTGQETQYF | TGTGCCAGCAGTTTCCTCCAGACAGGGCAAGAGACCCAGTACTTC
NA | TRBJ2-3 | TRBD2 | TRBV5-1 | CASSPGTRSAQYF | TGCGCCAGCAGCCCAGGGACTAGAAGTGCGCAGTATTTT
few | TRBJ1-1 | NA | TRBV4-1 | CASSQEIVGGGIYTEAFF | TGCGCCAGCAGCCAAGAGATTGTCGGAGGAGGAATTTACACTGAAGCTTTCTTT
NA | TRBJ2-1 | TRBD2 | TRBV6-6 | CASRPKSSGSMDEQFF | TGTGCCAGCAGGCCGAAATCTAGCGGGAGTATGGATGAGCAGTTCTTC
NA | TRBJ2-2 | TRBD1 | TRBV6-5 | CASSYSAGGYGGELFF | TGTGCCAGCAGTTACTCCGCAGGGGGCTATGGCGGGGAGCTGTTTTTT
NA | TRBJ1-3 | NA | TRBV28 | CASSLSSGYGNTIYF | TGTGCCAGCAGTTTATCGTCAGGGTACGGAAACACCATATATTTT
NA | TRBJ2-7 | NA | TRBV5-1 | CASSLEGGTGEQYF | TGCGCCAGCAGCTTGGAGGGCGGGACGGGAGAGCAGTACTTC
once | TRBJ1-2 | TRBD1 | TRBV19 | CASRQTGGSYGYTF | TGTGCCAGTAGGCAGACAGGGGGAAGCTATGGCTACACCTTC
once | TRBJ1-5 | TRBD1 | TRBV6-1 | CASSTRTGSNQPQHF | TGTGCCAGCAGTACTCGGACAGGGAGCAATCAGCCCCAGCATTTT
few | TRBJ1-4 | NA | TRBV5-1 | CASSPQSRSNEKLFF | TGCGCCAGCAGCCCCCAGAGCAGGTCTAATGAAAAACTGTTTTTT
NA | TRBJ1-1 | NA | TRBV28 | CASSFEEAFF | TGTGCCAGCAGTTTCGAGGAAGCTTTCTTT
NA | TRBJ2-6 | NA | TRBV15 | CATSRDRGGGSGANVLTF | TGTGCCACCAGCAGAGACAGGGGAGGGGGCTCTGGGGCCAACGTCCTGACTTTC
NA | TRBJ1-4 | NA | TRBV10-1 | CASSGGTSDEKLFF | TGCGCCAGCAGTGGCGGGACTAGCGATGAAAAACTGTTTTTT
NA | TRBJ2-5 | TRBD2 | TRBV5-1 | CASSSGRGGSETQYF | TGCGCCAGCAGCAGCGGTCGGGGGGGTTCAGAGACCCAGTACTTC
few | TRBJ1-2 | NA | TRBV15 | CATSRDRDLGYGYTF | TGTGCCACCAGCAGAGATCGGGATTTAGGCTATGGCTACACCTTC
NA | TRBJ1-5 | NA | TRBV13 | CASSLRGGGQPQHF | TGTGCCAGCAGCTTAAGGGGGGGTGGTCAGCCCCAGCATTTT
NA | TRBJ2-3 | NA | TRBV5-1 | CASSLSGTNTQYF | TGCGCCAGCAGCCTATCCGGGACAAATACGCAGTATTTT
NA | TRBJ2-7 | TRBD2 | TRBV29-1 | CSGYLAGGHEQYF | TGCAGCGGCTACCTAGCGGGAGGCCACGAGCAGTACTTC
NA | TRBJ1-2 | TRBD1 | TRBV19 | CASSTTGYGYTF | TGTGCCAGTAGTACGACAGGGTATGGCTACACCTTC
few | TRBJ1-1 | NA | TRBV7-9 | CASSRDEAFF | TGTGCCAGCTCGAGAGATGAAGCTTTCTTT
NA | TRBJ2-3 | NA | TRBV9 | CASNSRETDTQYF | TGTGCCAGCAATTCGAGGGAAACAGATACGCAGTATTTT
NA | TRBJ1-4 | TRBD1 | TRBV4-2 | CASSQPQGATNEKLFF | TGTGCCAGCAGCCAACCCCAGGGGGCGACTAATGAAAAACTGTTTTTT
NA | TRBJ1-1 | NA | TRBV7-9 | CSSSLGLNTEAFF | TGTTCCAGCAGCTTAGGACTAAACACTGAAGCTTTCTTT
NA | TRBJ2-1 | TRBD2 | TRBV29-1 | CSVDTGTIAYNEQFF | TGCAGCGTAGACACCGGGACTATAGCCTACAATGAGCAGTTCTTC
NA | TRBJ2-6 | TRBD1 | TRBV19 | CASSRDRAGANVLTF | TGTGCCAGTAGTCGAGACAGGGCTGGGGCCAACGTCCTGACTTTC
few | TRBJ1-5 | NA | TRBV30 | CAWSLLGGNQPQHF | TGTGCCTGGAGTTTGTTAGGGGGCAATCAGCCCCAGCATTTT
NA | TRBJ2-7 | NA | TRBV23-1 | CASSQRSYEQYF | TGCGCCAGCAGTCAGAGGTCCTACGAGCAGTACTTC
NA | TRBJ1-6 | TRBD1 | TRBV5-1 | CASSAKGTGGGSPLHF | TGCGCCAGCAGCGCGAAAGGGACAGGGGGTGGTTCACCCCTCCACTTT
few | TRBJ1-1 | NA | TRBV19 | CASYPQGNTEAFF | TGTGCCAGCTACCCTCAGGGGAACACTGAAGCTTTCTTT
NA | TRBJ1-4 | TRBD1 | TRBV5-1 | CASSSDRVREKLFF | TGCGCCAGCAGCTCGGACAGGGTGAGGGAAAAACTGTTTTTT
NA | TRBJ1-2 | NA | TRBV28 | CASTTAGNYGYTF | TGTGCCAGCACTACGGCAGGGAACTATGGCTACACCTTC
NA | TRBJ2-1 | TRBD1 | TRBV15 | CATSRDTGVYNEQFF | TGTGCCACCAGCAGAGATACAGGGGTATACAATGAGCAGTTCTTC
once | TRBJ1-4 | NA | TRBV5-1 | CASSLLGRGTNEKLFF | TGCGCCAGCAGCTTACTGGGAAGGGGGACTAATGAAAAACTGTTTTTT
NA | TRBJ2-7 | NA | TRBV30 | CAWGGVPYEQYF | TGTGCCTGGGGAGGGGTCCCCTACGAGCAGTACTTC
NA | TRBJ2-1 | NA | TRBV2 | CASSELMGANNEQFF | TGTGCCAGCAGTGAACTTATGGGCGCCAACAATGAGCAGTTCTTC
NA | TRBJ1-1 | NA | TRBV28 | CASSLALLQGEAFF | TGTGCCAGCAGTTTGGCTCTACTTCAGGGTGAAGCTTTCTTT